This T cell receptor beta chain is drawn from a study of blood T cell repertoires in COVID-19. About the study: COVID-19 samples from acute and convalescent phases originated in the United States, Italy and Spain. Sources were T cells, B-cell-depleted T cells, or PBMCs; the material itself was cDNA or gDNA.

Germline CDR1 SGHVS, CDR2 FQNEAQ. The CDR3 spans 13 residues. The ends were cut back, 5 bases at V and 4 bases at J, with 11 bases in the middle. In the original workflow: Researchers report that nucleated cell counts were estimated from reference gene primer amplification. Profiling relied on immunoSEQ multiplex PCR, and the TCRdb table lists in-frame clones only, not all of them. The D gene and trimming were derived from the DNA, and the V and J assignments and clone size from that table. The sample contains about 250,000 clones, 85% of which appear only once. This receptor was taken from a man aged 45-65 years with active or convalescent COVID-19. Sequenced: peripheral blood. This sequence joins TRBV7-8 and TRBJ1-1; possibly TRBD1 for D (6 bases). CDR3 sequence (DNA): TGTGCCAGCAGCCCTTGGACAGTCACTGAAGCTTTCTTT. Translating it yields CASSPWTVTEAFF.